This T cell receptor beta chain came from a study of blood T cells in healthy people across ages. Study information: In model experiments, template switching was able to capture about one barcoded beta molecule for every two T cells that were present.

A second PCR of about 6 to 11 cycles used a sample-barcoded 5' primer and a J-beta primer mix. A template-switch adaptor that had 12 random nucleotides put a tag on each cDNA molecule. TCRdb re-called the 5' RACE reads through MiXCR, storing one row per CDR3 protein. The repertoire holds about 640,000 distinct CDR3 sequences, 45% to 65% seen once, with 30% to 40% in the top ten. Findings and caveats of the study: Higher diversity and more naive CD4+ cells were features of long-lived donors, compared to aged donors.

As for this clonotype: Its specificity is unknown.

Unmatched junction bases numbered 15, after V lost 8 bases and J lost 10 bases. The CDR3 is 16 amino acids. The germline V gene encodes CDR1 SGHRS and CDR2 YFSETQ. Samples each had at least 5 micrograms of total RNA extracted. This rearrangement joins TRBV5-1 to TRBJ2-1; 13 bases are shared with TRBD2. The sequence derives from a man aged 60-69 years in good health. Source material: blood. The chain's CDR3 is CASSLQLAGGPREQFF. The CDR3 DNA follows: TGCGCCAGTAGCCTACAACTAGCGGGGGGGCCACGCGAGCAGTTCTTC.